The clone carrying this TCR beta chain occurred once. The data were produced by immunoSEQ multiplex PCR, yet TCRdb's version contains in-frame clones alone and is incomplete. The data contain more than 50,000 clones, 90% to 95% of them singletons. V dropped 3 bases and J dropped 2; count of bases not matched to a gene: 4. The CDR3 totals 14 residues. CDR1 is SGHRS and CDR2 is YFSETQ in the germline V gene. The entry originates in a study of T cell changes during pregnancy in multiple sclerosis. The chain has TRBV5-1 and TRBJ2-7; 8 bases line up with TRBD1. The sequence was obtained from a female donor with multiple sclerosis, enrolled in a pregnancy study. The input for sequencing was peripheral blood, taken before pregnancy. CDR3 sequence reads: CASSSTGGPYEQYF. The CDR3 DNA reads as TGCGCCAGCAGCTCCACAGGGGGTCCCTACGAGCAGTACTTC.